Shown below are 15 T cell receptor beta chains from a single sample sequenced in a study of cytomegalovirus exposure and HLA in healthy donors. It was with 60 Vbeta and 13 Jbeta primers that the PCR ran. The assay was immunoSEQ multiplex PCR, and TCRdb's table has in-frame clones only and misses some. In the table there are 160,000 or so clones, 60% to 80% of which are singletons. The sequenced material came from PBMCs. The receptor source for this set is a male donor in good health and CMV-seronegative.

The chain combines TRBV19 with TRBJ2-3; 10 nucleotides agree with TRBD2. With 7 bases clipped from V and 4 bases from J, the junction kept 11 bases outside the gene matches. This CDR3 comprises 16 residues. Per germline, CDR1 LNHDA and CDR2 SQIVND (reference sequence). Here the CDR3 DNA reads TGTGCCAGTACGAGCGGGGGGGCCTATGGGGCAGATACGCAGTATTTT. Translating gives CASTSGGAYGADTQYF. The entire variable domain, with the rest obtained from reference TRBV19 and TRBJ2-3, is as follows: DGGITQSPKYLFRKEGQNVTLSCEQNLNHDAMYWYRQDPGQGLRLIYYSQIVNDFQKGDIAEGYSVSREKKESFPLTVTSAQKNPTAFYLCASTSGGAYGADTQYFGPGTRLTVL.

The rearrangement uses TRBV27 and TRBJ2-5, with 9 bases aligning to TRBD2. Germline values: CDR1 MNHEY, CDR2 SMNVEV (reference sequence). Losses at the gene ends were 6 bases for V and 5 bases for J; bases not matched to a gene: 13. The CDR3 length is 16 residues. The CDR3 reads CASSDYLAGARETQYF. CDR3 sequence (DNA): TGTGCCAGCAGCGACTACTTAGCGGGAGCCAGGGAGACCCAGTACTTC.

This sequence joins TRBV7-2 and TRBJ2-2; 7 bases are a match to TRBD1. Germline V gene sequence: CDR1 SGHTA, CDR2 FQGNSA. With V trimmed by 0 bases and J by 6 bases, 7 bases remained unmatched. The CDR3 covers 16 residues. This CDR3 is CASSLALHRGPGELFF. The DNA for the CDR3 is TGTGCCAGCAGCTTAGCATTACACAGGGGTCCCGGGGAGCTGTTTTTT.

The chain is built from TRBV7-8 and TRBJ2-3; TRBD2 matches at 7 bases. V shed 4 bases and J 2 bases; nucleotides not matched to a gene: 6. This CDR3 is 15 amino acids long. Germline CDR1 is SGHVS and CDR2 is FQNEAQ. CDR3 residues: CASSSDAGDTDTQYF. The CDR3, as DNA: TGTGCCAGCAGCTCCGACGCGGGGGACACAGATACGCAGTATTTT.

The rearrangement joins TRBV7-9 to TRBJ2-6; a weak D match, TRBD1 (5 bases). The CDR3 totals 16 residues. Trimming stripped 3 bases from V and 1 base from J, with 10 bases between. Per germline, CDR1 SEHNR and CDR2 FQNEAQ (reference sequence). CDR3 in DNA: TGTGCCAGCAGCTTTAGTGGGGCTTCTGGGGCCAACGTCCTGACTTTC. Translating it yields CASSFSGASGANVLTF.

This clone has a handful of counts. Here the CDR3 reads CASSQTQGQKGQPQHF. CDR3 coding DNA: TGTGCCAGCAGCCAGACACAGGGCCAGAAAGGTCAGCCCCAGCATTTT. The chain carries TRBV4-2 and TRBJ1-5; weak D call: TRBD1 (6 bases). V lost 3 bases, J lost 6 bases, and 18 bases lay in between. Germline assignment: CDR1 LGHNA and CDR2 YNFKEQ. CDR3 length: 16 residues.

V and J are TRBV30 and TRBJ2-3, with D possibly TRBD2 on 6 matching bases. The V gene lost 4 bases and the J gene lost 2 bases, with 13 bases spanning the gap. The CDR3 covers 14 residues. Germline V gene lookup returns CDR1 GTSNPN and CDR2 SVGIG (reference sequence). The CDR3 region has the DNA TGTGCCTGGAAGGGGACTCGTCACACAGATACGCAGTATTTT. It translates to CAWKGTRHTDTQYF.

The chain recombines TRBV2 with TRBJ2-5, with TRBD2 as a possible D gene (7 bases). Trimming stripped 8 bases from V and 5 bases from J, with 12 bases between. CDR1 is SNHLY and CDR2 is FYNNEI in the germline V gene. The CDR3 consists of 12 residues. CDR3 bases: TGTGCCAGCCGCAGGGGAGGGGAGACCCAGTACTTC. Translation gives CASRRGGETQYF.

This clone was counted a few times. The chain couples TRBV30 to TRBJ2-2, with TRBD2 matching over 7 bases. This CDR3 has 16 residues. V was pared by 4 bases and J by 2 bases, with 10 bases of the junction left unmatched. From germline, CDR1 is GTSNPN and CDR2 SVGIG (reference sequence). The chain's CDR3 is CAWMEGPSGNTGELFF. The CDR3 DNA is TGTGCCTGGATGGAGGGGCCTAGCGGAAACACCGGGGAGCTGTTTTTT. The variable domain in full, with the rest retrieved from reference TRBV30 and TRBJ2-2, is SQTIHQWPATLVQPVGSPLSLECTVEGTSNPNLYWYRQAAGRGLQLLFYSVGIGQISSEVPQNLSASRPQDRQFILSSKKLLLSDSGFYLCAWMEGPSGNTGELFFGEGSRLTVL.

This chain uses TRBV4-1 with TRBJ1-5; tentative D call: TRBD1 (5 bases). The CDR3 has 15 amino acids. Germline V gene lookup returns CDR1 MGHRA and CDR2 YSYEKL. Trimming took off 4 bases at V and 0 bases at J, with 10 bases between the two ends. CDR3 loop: CASSPSDSSNQPQHF. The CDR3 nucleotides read TGCGCCAGCAGCCCCAGTGACAGTAGCAATCAGCCCCAGCATTTT.

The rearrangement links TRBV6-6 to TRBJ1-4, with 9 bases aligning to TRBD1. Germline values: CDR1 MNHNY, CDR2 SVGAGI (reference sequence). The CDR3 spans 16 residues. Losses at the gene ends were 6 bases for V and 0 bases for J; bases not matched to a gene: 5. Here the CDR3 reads CASRYRGPATNEKLFF. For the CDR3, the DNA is TGTGCCAGCAGATACAGGGGGCCTGCAACTAATGAAAAACTGTTTTTT.

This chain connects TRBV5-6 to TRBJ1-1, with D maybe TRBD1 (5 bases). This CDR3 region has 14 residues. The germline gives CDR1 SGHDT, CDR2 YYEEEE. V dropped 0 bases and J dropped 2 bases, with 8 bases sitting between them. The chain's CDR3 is CASSLGGGNTEAFF. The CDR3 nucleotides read TGTGCCAGCAGCTTGGGCGGGGGAAACACTGAAGCTTTCTTT. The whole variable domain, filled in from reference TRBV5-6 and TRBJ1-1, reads DAGVTQSPTHLIKTRGQQVTLRCSPKSGHDTVSWYQQALGQGPQFIFQYYEEEERQRGNFPDRFSGHQFPNYSSELNVNALLLGDSALYLCASSLGGGNTEAFFGQGTRLTVV.

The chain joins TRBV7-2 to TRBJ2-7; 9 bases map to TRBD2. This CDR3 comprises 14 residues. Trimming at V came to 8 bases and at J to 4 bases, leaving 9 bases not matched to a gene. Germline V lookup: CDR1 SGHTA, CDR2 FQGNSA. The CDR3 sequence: CASGGAGGRYEQYF. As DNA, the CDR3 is TGTGCCAGCGGAGGGGCGGGAGGGAGGTACGAGCAGTACTTC.

In DNA form, the CDR3 reads TGTGCCAGCAGTGACTCGGGACAGAACAATCAGCCCCAGCATTTT. Encoded protein: CASSDSGQNNQPQHF. The chain uses TRBV25-1 and TRBJ1-5; 7 bases are a match to TRBD1. The CDR3 extends over 15 amino acids. Germline V gene data show CDR1 as MGHDK and CDR2 as SYGVNS. V dropped 3 bases and J dropped 3; count of bases not matched to a gene: 5. Drawing the rest from reference TRBV25-1 and TRBJ1-5, the complete variable domain is EADIYQTPRYLVIGTGKKITLECSQTMGHDKMYWYQQDPGMELHLIHYSYGVNSTEKGDLSSESTVSRIRTEHFPLTLESARPSHTSQYLCASSDSGQNNQPQHFGDGTRLSIL.

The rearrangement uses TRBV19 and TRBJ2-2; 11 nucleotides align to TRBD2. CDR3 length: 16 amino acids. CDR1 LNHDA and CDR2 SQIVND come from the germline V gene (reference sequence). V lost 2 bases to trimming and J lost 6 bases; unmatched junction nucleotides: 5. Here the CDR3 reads CASSIYTSGGAGELFF. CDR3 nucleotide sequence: TGTGCCAGTAGTATATACACTAGCGGGGGCGCCGGGGAGCTGTTTTTT.